The present entry profiles one T cell receptor beta chain with its context. Its target is not known. The sample originates from a study of cytomegalovirus exposure and HLA in healthy donors. Study outcomes and limitations: Per a prior analysis, the majority of TCR beta V segments were productive roughly 87% or roughly 30% of the time.

Germline CDR1 reads SGHDN; CDR2 reads FVKESK. Trimming pared 6 bases from V and 6 bases from J, leaving 8 bases between. The CDR3 length is 12 residues. The primer mix had 60 Vbeta and 13 Jbeta primers. Assay used: immunoSEQ multiplex PCR; TCRdb lists only in-frame clones, some missing. The repertoire holds approximately 170,000 clones, with over 80% as singletons. The receptor was isolated from a boy aged 2 to 9 in good health and CMV-seronegative. Sequences were obtained from PBMCs. This chain joins TRBV14 and TRBJ2-2; D unresolved. CDR3 protein: CASSKFPGELFF. The CDR3 nucleotides read TGTGCCAGCAGTAAATTCCCCGGGGAGCTGTTTTTT.